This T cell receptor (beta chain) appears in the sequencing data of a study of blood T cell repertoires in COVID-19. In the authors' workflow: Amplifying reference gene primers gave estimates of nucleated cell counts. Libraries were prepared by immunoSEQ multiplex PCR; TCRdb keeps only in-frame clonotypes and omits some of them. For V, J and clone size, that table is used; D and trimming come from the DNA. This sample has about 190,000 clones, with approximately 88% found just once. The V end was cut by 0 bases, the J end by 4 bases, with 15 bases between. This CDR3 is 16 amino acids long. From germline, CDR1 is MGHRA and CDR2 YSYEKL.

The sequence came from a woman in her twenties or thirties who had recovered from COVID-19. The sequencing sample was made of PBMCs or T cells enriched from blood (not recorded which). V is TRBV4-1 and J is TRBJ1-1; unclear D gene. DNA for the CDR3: TGCGCCAGCAGCCAAGACGGGGTAAAATGGGGCACTGAAGCTTTCTTT. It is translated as CASSQDGVKWGTEAFF.